A single T cell receptor (beta chain) is shown here with its context. The assay was immunoSEQ multiplex PCR, and TCRdb's table has in-frame clones only and misses some. Here the sample spans over 5,500 clones, 65% to 85% being singletons. This record belongs to a study of T cells after posttransplantation cyclophosphamide. Sample: memory CD4+ T cells sorted from blood. This sequence originates from a woman in her fifties or sixties in good health and a related stem cell transplant donor.

The CDR3 DNA reads TGTGCCAGCAGTCAGGACAGGGGTGTTGAAAAACTGTTTTTT. Its translation is CASSQDRGVEKLFF. The chain couples TRBV5-4 to TRBJ1-4, with 9 bases fitting TRBD1. J gave up 7 bases and V 5 bases, and 6 bases lay outside the gene matches. Germline V gene data show CDR1 as SGHNT and CDR2 as YYREEE (reference sequence). This CDR3 region has 14 residues.